A selection of T cell receptor beta chains follows, all from one sample in a study of blood T cell repertoires in COVID-19. TCRdb's table, derived via immunoSEQ multiplex PCR, lists solely in-frame clones and lacks some. The sample holds 90,000 to 100,000 clones, 81% seen once. The sample consisted of peripheral blood. The receptors were sampled from a woman over 75 with acute or convalescent COVID-19. The CDR3 runs from the conserved cysteine through the conserved F or W. A D gene is named only where the DNA matches it firmly. Clone size is not always given. Where it is, it says once, few, many or a class for expanded clones.

.,TRBV28,.,TRBJ1-2,CASSLGSYGYTF,TGTGCCAGCAGCCTTGGGAGCTATGGCTACACCTTC
.,TRBV15,.,TRBJ1-1,CATSRGGSDTEAFF,TGTGCCACCAGCAGGGGGGGATCGGACACTGAAGCTTTCTTT
TRBD1,TRBV12-3/TRBV12-4,.,TRBJ1-5,CASRGTGRDPQHF,TGTGCCAGCAGGGGGACAGGCAGGGATCCCCAGCATTTT
.,TRBV12-3/TRBV12-4,.,TRBJ1-1,CASSPSLNTEAFF,TGTGCCAGCAGTCCTAGTCTGAACACTGAAGCTTTCTTT
.,TRBV3-1/TRBV3-2,.,TRBJ1-2,CASSLGPSYGYTF,TGTGCCAGCAGCCTTGGGCCGTCATATGGCTACACCTTC
TRBD2,TRBV7-3,.,TRBJ2-1,CASSLRFAGGLNEQFF,TGTGCCAGCAGCTTAAGGTTCGCGGGGGGTCTCAATGAGCAGTTCTTC
.,TRBV18,.,TRBJ1-6,CASSRGGRAAPLHF,TGTGCCAGCTCACGGGGGGGGCGCGCGGCGCCCCTCCACTTT
.,TRBV9,once,TRBJ1-3,CASSEHGGAYSGNTIYF,TGTGCCAGCAGCGAGCATGGGGGGGCCTACTCTGGAAACACCATATATTTT
TRBD2,TRBV2,.,TRBJ2-1,CASSAPTSGESSSYNEQFF,TGTGCCAGCAGTGCCCCGACTAGCGGGGAGTCGAGCTCCTACAATGAGCAGTTCTTC
.,TRBV29-1,.,TRBJ1-1,CSVVRDAGTEAFF,TGCAGCGTTGTCCGGGATGCGGGGACTGAAGCTTTCTTT
TRBD2,TRBV7-2,.,TRBJ2-3,CASSSAGTSGNRLYF,TGTGCCAGCAGCTCCGCCGGGACTAGCGGGAACCGGCTGTATTTT
.,TRBV6-5,.,TRBJ2-3,CASKTGYMPDTQYF,TGTGCCAGTAAAACAGGGTATATGCCAGATACGCAGTATTTT
TRBD2,TRBV19,.,TRBJ2-5,CASRQYEAGGTSRKTQYF,TGTGCCAGTAGGCAATATGAGGCGGGGGGGACGTCAAGGAAGACCCAGTACTTC
.,TRBV11-2,.,TRBJ1-1,CASSLTGDTEAFF,TGTGCCAGCAGCTTAACCGGGGACACTGAAGCTTTCTTT
.,TRBV7-9,.,TRBJ2-5,CASSLASGYPGETQYF,TGTGCCAGCAGCTTAGCGTCGGGGTATCCGGGGGAGACCCAGTACTTC
TRBD1,TRBV6-5,.,TRBJ1-2,CASSYLGTGGSYGYTF,TGTGCCAGCAGTTATCTTGGGACAGGGGGCTCCTATGGCTACACCTTC
TRBD1,TRBV19,.,TRBJ2-7,CASSVLPHRGNSYEQYF,TGTGCCAGTAGTGTTCTACCCCACAGGGGTAACTCCTACGAGCAGTACTTC
.,TRBV5-4,.,TRBJ1-1,CASTLGGGRAGWNTEAFF,TGTGCCAGCACCCTCGGGGGGGGCAGGGCGGGTTGGAACACTGAAGCTTTCTTT
TRBD2,TRBV28,.,TRBJ2-5,CASTGTSRETQYF,TGTGCCAGCACCGGGACTAGTCGGGAGACCCAGTACTTC
TRBD1,TRBV7-2,.,TRBJ2-1,CASSLRGLDNEQFF,TGTGCCAGCAGCCTCAGGGGGCTCGATAATGAGCAGTTCTTC
TRBD1,TRBV7-3,.,TRBJ2-3,CASSDAGGGTDTQYF,TGTGCCAGCAGCGACGCAGGGGGAGGCACAGATACGCAGTATTTT
.,TRBV4-3,.,TRBJ1-5,CASSQEQWQPQHF,TGCGCCAGCAGCCAAGAACAATGGCAGCCCCAGCATTTT
.,TRBV7-7,.,TRBJ1-5,CASSERRTNSNQPQHF,TGTGCCAGCAGCGAACGACGGACTAATAGCAATCAGCCCCAGCATTTT
.,TRBV3-1/TRBV3-2,.,TRBJ1-5,CASSPGEGRSNQPQHF,TGTGCCAGCAGCCCAGGGGAGGGAAGGTCAAATCAGCCCCAGCATTTT
.,TRBV7-9,.,TRBJ1-3,CASSLALTAGNTIYF,TGTGCCAGCAGCTTAGCGCTAACAGCCGGAAACACCATATATTTT
.,TRBV7-2,.,TRBJ2-3,CASSLAYRSTDTQYF,TGTGCCAGCAGCTTAGCCTACCGTAGCACAGATACGCAGTATTTT
.,TRBV12-3/TRBV12-4,.,TRBJ2-2,CASSLQGTGELFF,TGTGCCAGCAGTTTACAGGGGACCGGGGAGCTGTTTTTT
TRBD1,TRBV2,.,TRBJ1-6,CASSGGQGNSPLHF,TGTGCCAGCAGTGGCGGACAGGGTAATTCACCCCTCCACTTT
.,TRBV28,.,TRBJ2-2,CASSLWGGWVTGELFF,TGTGCCAGCAGTTTATGGGGGGGTTGGGTCACCGGGGAGCTGTTTTTT
TRBD2,TRBV2,.,TRBJ2-1,CASRRAGASRAEQFF,TGTGCCAGCAGAAGAGCGGGGGCCTCTCGGGCTGAGCAGTTCTTC
.,TRBV5-5,.,TRBJ2-5,CASSFRGTVPEAQYF,TGTGCCAGCAGCTTTCGCGGGACAGTCCCGGAGGCCCAGTACTTC
TRBD2,TRBV5-4,.,TRBJ2-5,CASSLRTSGPRETQYF,TGTGCCAGCAGCTTGCGGACTAGCGGGCCCAGGGAGACCCAGTACTTC
.,TRBV1,.,TRBJ2-5,CTSSQDSDYPYQETQYF,TGCACCAGCAGCCAAGACTCGGACTACCCTTACCAAGAGACCCAGTACTTC
.,TRBV6-5,.,TRBJ1-1,CASSLGGRNTEAFF,TGTGCCAGCAGTCTGGGAGGGAGGAACACTGAAGCTTTCTTT
TRBD2,TRBV7-9,few,TRBJ2-1,CASSAGLASGNEQFF,TGTGCCAGCAGCGCGGGACTAGCGTCTGGCAATGAGCAGTTCTTC
TRBD1,TRBV28,.,TRBJ1-1,CASSHGTALTEAFF,TGTGCCAGCAGTCACGGGACAGCGCTCACTGAAGCTTTCTTT
.,TRBV3-1/TRBV3-2,.,TRBJ2-7,CASSHPGPPAEQYF,TGTGCCAGCAGCCACCCTGGGCCCCCCGCCGAGCAGTACTTC